The rows below give T cell receptor beta chains drawn from one sample of a study of cytomegalovirus exposure and HLA in healthy donors. Clones were sequenced by immunoSEQ multiplex PCR, and TCRdb holds only the in-frame ones, with some missing. The table records 180,000 or so clones, more than 70% of them present only once. Specimen: PBMCs. Source of these receptors: a girl under 18 in good health and CMV-seropositive. CDR3s include the opening cysteine and the closing phenylalanine or tryptophan. Fields, in order: J gene, V gene, clone size, D gene, CDR3 protein, CDR3 DNA. A D gene is named only where the DNA matches it firmly. Only some rows state a clone size, as once, few, many or a class for expanded clones.

>TRBJ2-7|TRBV19|-|-
CASSIDPYEQYF
TGTGCCAGTAGTATAGACCCTTACGAGCAGTACTTC
>TRBJ1-1|TRBV5-8|-|-
CASSLGTVRTTFF
TGTGCCAGCAGCTTGGGGACAGTTAGAACTACTTTCTTT
>TRBJ2-4|TRBV7-6|-|TRBD2
CASSLGSSGSKNIQYF
TGTGCCAGCAGCTTAGGGTCTAGCGGGTCCAAAAACATTCAGTACTTC
>TRBJ2-5|TRBV29-1|-|-
CSVRPTQETQYF
TGCAGCGTCCGTCCAACTCAAGAGACCCAGTACTTC
>TRBJ1-2|TRBV6-4|-|-
CASSESENYGYTF
TGTGCCAGCAGTGAATCAGAAAACTATGGCTACACCTTC
>TRBJ2-3|TRBV4-1|-|-
CASSQGEDTQYF
TGCGCCAGCAGCCAAGGGGAGGATACGCAGTATTTT
>TRBJ2-5|TRBV30|-|TRBD2
CAWSVALAGAQTQYF
TGTGCCTGGAGTGTTGCCCTAGCGGGAGCTCAGACCCAGTACTTC
>TRBJ1-1|TRBV5-5|-|-
CASRPNKGDSNTEAFF
TGTGCCAGCAGGCCCAACAAGGGGGATTCGAACACTGAAGCTTTCTTT
>TRBJ2-7|TRBV12-5|once|TRBD1
CANNRDRGHEQYF
TGTGCTAATAACCGGGACAGGGGCCACGAGCAGTACTTC
>TRBJ2-1|TRBV7-9|-|-
CASSLITRRIYNEQFF
TGTGCCAGCAGCTTAATTACTAGACGCATCTACAATGAGCAGTTCTTC
>TRBJ2-5|TRBV27|-|-
CASGRTGRAQETQYF
TGTGCCAGCGGACGAACAGGGAGGGCTCAAGAGACCCAGTACTTC
>TRBJ2-1|TRBV5-4|once|-
CASSLASQAEQFF
TGTGCCAGCAGCTTGGCGTCGCAGGCTGAGCAGTTCTTC
>TRBJ2-1|TRBV19|-|TRBD2
CASIPSLAGGYNEQFF
TGTGCCAGTATACCCTCCCTAGCGGGAGGGTACAATGAGCAGTTCTTC
>TRBJ1-2|TRBV7-2|-|-
CASSPEVGGPGYTF
TGTGCCAGCAGCCCAGAGGTGGGCGGGCCCGGCTACACCTTC
>TRBJ2-7|TRBV29-1|-|TRBD1
CSVGIVDRGIYEQYF
TGCAGCGTTGGGATCGTGGACAGGGGAATTTACGAGCAGTACTTC
>TRBJ1-2|TRBV2|once|TRBD1
CASTRQGNYGYTF
TGTGCCAGCACTCGACAGGGGAACTATGGCTACACCTTC
>TRBJ1-5|TRBV10-2|-|TRBD1
CASSETGQSLYSNQPQHF
TGCGCCAGCAGTGAAACGGGACAGAGTTTATATAGCAATCAGCCCCAGCATTTT
>TRBJ2-6|TRBV7-7|-|-
CASSSGTGANVLTF
TGTGCTAGCAGCTCCGGGACTGGGGCCAACGTCCTGACTTTC
>TRBJ2-1|TRBV5-1|once|TRBD2
CASSFSSGRAYNEQFF
TGCGCCAGCAGCTTTAGTAGCGGGAGGGCCTACAATGAGCAGTTCTTC
>TRBJ2-5|TRBV15|-|-
CATSRDPGEGGETQYF
TGTGCCACCAGCAGAGATCCAGGGGAGGGAGGAGAGACCCAGTACTTC
>TRBJ1-1|TRBV6-5|-|-
CASSSRVTRNTEAFF
TGTGCCAGCAGTTCCCGGGTCACCCGGAACACTGAAGCTTTCTTT
>TRBJ1-2|TRBV7-9|-|-
CASSYRRAAANYGYTF
TGTGCCAGCAGCTACCGGAGGGCAGCCGCTAACTATGGCTACACCTTC
>TRBJ1-3|TRBV7-9|few|TRBD1
CASSNQGATGNTIYF
TGTGCCAGCAGCAATCAGGGGGCGACTGGAAACACCATATATTTT
>TRBJ2-5|TRBV5-1|-|TRBD1
CASSLGGQVPKETQYF
TGCGCCAGCAGCCTCGGGGGACAGGTTCCTAAAGAGACCCAGTACTTC
>TRBJ2-7|TRBV11-2|-|-
CASSLVPGTSYEQYF
TGTGCCAGCAGCTTAGTTCCGGGGACTTCCTACGAGCAGTACTTC
>TRBJ2-7|TRBV11-2|-|TRBD1
CASSSGTGAYEQYF
TGTGCCAGCAGCTCCGGGACAGGGGCCTACGAGCAGTACTTC
>TRBJ2-1|TRBV15|-|TRBD2
CATSRDFGPSAGGSYNEQFF
TGTGCCACCAGCAGAGATTTTGGGCCCTCCGCGGGAGGTTCCTACAATGAGCAGTTCTTC
>TRBJ1-2|TRBV27|few|-
CASSPRRAYGYTF
TGTGCCAGCAGCCCCAGGCGGGCTTATGGCTACACCTTC
>TRBJ2-7|TRBV6-5|-|TRBD2
CASSYFAGDPYEQYF
TGTGCCAGCAGTTATTTCGCGGGAGACCCCTACGAGCAGTACTTC
>TRBJ1-1|TRBV2|-|TRBD1
CASNIDRVNTEAFF
TGTGCCAGCAATATAGACAGGGTGAACACTGAAGCTTTCTTT
>TRBJ2-7|TRBV5-4|-|-
CASSLAGISYEQYF
TGTGCCAGCAGCTTGGCAGGGATTTCCTACGAGCAGTACTTC
>TRBJ1-1|TRBV7-2|-|-
CASSLAAGLNTEAFF
TGTGCCAGCAGCTTAGCAGCTGGTCTGAACACTGAAGCTTTCTTT
>TRBJ2-7|TRBV10-3|-|TRBD1
CAISTGALMNEQYF
TGTGCCATCAGTACAGGGGCTCTGATGAACGAGCAGTACTTC
>TRBJ1-1|TRBV27|-|TRBD1
CASSSRQGGTEAFF
TGTGCCAGCAGTTCCCGACAGGGTGGAACTGAAGCTTTCTTT
>TRBJ2-1|TRBV7-2|once|TRBD2
CASSLVGRAGNEQFF
TGTGCCAGCAGCTTAGTTGGGAGGGCCGGCAATGAGCAGTTCTTC
>TRBJ2-3|TRBV9|-|TRBD2
CASSLAGGTDTQYF
TGTGCCAGCAGCTTAGCGGGAGGGACAGATACGCAGTATTTT
>TRBJ2-1|TRBV29-1|-|TRBD2
CSVRRLAGPNEQFF
TGCAGCGTCCGACGGCTAGCGGGACCCAATGAGCAGTTCTTC
>TRBJ2-7|TRBV27|-|TRBD1
CASSLRARQGSSYEQYF
TGTGCCAGCAGTTTAAGGGCAAGACAGGGGAGCTCCTACGAGCAGTACTTC
>TRBJ1-6|TRBV7-9|-|-
CASSSRPGFSNSPLHF
TGTGCCAGCAGCTCCAGACCAGGGTTTAGTAATTCACCCCTCCACTTT
>TRBJ1-2|TRBV10-3|once|TRBD1
CAISPQGIEGDYGYTF
TGTGCCATCAGTCCACAGGGGATTGAAGGAGACTATGGCTACACCTTC
>TRBJ2-1|TRBV19|-|TRBD1
CASSIGTASYNEQFF
TGTGCCAGTAGTATTGGGACAGCGTCCTACAATGAGCAGTTCTTC
>TRBJ1-2|TRBV7-2|-|-
CASSLGVEGYTF
TGTGCCAGCAGCTTAGGAGTAGAGGGCTACACCTTC
>TRBJ1-2|TRBV27|-|-
CASSLMGRGAYGYTF
TGTGCCAGCAGTTTAATGGGCAGGGGAGCCTATGGCTACACCTTC